These T cell receptor beta chains were read from a single sample in a study of Tregs in tolerant kidney transplant recipients. The data were produced by immunoSEQ multiplex PCR, yet TCRdb's version contains in-frame clones alone and is incomplete. The sample has roughly 80,000 clones, 90% to 95% seen once; the top ten hold 1.5% to 2%. Sequencing used CD4+ T cells from blood (PBMCs), obtained 24 months after the transplant. Receptors were obtained from a human patient who received a combined kidney and bone marrow transplant. Some T cells may be provided by the graft donor. The CDR3 runs from the conserved cysteine through the conserved F or W. The D gene is left open where the match is weak. Not every row has a clone size; where given, it reads once, few, many or a size class.

J: TRBJ1-6; V: TRBV14; length: 15; size: once; D: NA; CDR3: CASSQDRRLNSPLHF; DNA: TGTGCCAGCAGCCAAGATCGCAGGCTTAATTCACCCCTCCACTTT
J: TRBJ1-6; V: TRBV28; length: 14; size: NA; D: NA; CDR3: CASSRTVHNSPLHF; DNA: TGTGCCAGCAGTAGAACAGTCCACAATTCACCCCTCCACTTT
J: TRBJ1-1; V: TRBV6-6; length: 16; size: once; D: TRBD1; CDR3: CASRTNYRGMNTEAFF; DNA: TGTGCCAGCAGGACGAACTACAGGGGGATGAACACTGAAGCTTTCTTT
J: TRBJ2-7; V: TRBV7-6; length: 15; size: NA; D: TRBD2; CDR3: CASSLLAGDSYEQYF; DNA: TGTGCCAGCAGTTTACTAGCGGGAGATAGCTACGAGCAGTACTTC
J: TRBJ1-6; V: TRBV19; length: 15; size: NA; D: TRBD1; CDR3: CASSIWTGYNSPLHF; DNA: TGTGCCAGTAGTATCTGGACAGGGTATAATTCACCCCTCCACTTT
J: TRBJ1-5; V: TRBV6-6; length: 16; size: NA; D: NA; CDR3: CASSYSGGLGNQPQHF; DNA: TGTGCCAGCAGTTACTCGGGGGGTTTGGGCAATCAGCCCCAGCATTTT
J: TRBJ2-3; V: TRBV19; length: 19; size: NA; D: TRBD2; CDR3: CASSTRPFSGSYPNYTQYF; DNA: TGTGCCAGTAGTACCCGCCCGTTTAGCGGGTCCTATCCTAATTATACGCAGTATTTT
J: TRBJ1-2; V: TRBV2; length: 15; size: NA; D: NA; CDR3: CASRDRNSANYGYTF; DNA: TGTGCCAGCAGGGACAGAAACTCAGCTAACTATGGCTACACCTTC
J: TRBJ2-3; V: TRBV7-2; length: 16; size: NA; D: TRBD2; CDR3: CASSPDVAGGANTQYF; DNA: TGTGCCAGCAGCCCGGATGTAGCGGGGGGGGCCAATACGCAGTATTTT
J: TRBJ2-1; V: TRBV6-1; length: 15; size: once; D: TRBD2; CDR3: CASSDLSSGVYWQFF; DNA: TGTGCCAGCAGTGATCTTTCTAGCGGGGTCTACTGGCAGTTCTTC
J: TRBJ2-3; V: TRBV18; length: 16; size: NA; D: TRBD2; CDR3: CASSPPSGGRTDTQYF; DNA: TGTGCCAGCTCACCACCCAGCGGGGGGCGCACAGATACGCAGTATTTT
J: TRBJ2-7; V: TRBV10-1; length: 18; size: once; D: TRBD1; CDR3: CASSATEGGQGQVYEQYF; DNA: TGCGCCAGCAGTGCCACGGAGGGGGGACAGGGTCAGGTATACGAGCAGTACTTC
J: TRBJ1-2; V: TRBV19; length: 13; size: NA; D: NA; CDR3: CATSTGNGYGYTF; DNA: TGTGCCACCTCGACGGGGAACGGCTATGGCTACACCTTC
J: TRBJ2-1; V: TRBV7-2; length: 15; size: NA; D: NA; CDR3: CASSLGSSSYNEQFF; DNA: TGTGCCAGCAGCTTAGGGTCGAGCTCCTACAATGAGCAGTTCTTC
J: TRBJ2-5; V: TRBV9; length: 14; size: NA; D: TRBD1; CDR3: CASSPRQGQETQYF; DNA: TGTGCCAGCAGCCCCCGACAGGGGCAAGAGACCCAGTACTTC